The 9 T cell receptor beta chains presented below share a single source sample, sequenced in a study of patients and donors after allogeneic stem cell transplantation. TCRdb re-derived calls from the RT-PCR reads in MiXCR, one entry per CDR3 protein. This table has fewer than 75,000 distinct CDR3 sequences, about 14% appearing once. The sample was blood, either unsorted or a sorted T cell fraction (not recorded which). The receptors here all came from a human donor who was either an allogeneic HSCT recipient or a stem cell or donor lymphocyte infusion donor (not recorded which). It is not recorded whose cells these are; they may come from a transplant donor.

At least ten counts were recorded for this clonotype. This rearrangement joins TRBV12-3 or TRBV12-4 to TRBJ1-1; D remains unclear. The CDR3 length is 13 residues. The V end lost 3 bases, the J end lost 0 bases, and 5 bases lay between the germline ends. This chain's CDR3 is CASSFTVNTEAFF. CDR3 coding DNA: TGTGCCAGCAGTTTTACAGTGAACACTGAAGCTTTCTTT.

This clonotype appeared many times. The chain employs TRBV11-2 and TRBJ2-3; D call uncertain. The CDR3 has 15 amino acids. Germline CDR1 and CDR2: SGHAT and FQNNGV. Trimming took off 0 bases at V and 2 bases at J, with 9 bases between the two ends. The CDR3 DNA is TGTGCCAGCAGCTTAGATGATTTATACACAGATACGCAGTATTTT. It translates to CASSLDDLYTDTQYF.

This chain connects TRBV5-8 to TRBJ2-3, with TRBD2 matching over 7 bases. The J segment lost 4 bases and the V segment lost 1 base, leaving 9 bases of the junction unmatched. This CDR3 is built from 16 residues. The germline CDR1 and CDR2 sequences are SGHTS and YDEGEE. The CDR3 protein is CASSLSGGRGSDTQYF. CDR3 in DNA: TGTGCCAGCAGCTTGTCGGGCGGGAGAGGGTCAGATACGCAGTATTTT.

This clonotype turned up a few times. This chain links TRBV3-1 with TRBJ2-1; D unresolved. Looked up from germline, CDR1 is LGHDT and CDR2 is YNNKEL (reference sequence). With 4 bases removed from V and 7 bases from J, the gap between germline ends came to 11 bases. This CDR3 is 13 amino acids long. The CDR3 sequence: CASSLLFRNEQFF. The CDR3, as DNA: TGTGCCAGCAGCCTCTTATTTAGGAATGAGCAGTTCTTC.

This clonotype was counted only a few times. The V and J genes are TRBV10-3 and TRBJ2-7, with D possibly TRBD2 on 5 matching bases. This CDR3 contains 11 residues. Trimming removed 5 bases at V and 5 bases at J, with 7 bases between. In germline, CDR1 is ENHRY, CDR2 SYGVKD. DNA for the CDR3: TGTGCCATCAGTATCGGGGACGAGCAGTACTTC. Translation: CAISIGDEQYF.

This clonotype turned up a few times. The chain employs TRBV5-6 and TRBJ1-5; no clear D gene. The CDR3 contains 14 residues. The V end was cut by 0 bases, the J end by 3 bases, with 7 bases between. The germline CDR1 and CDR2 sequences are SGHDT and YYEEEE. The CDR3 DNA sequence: TGTGCCAGCAGCTTGGGTTCTACCAATCAGCCCCAGCATTTT. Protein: CASSLGSTNQPQHF. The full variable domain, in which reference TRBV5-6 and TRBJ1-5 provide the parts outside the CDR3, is DAGVTQSPTHLIKTRGQQVTLRCSPKSGHDTVSWYQQALGQGPQFIFQYYEEEERQRGNFPDRFSGHQFPNYSSELNVNALLLGDSALYLCASSLGSTNQPQHFGDGTRLSIL.

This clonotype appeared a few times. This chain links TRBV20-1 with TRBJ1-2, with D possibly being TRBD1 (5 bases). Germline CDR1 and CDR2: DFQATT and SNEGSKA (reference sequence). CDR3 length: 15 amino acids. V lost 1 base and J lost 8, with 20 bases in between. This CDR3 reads CSARGWAEVGAGYTF. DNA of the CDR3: TGCAGTGCTAGAGGCTGGGCAGAGGTCGGGGCGGGCTACACCTTC.

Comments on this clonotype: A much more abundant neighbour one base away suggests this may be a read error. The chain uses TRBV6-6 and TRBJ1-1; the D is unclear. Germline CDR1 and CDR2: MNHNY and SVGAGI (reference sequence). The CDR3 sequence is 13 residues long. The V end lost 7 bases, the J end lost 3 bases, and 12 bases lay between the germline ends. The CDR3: CASNFGGYTEAFF. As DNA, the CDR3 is TGTGCCAGCAATTTCGGAGGTTACACTGAAGCTTTCTTT.

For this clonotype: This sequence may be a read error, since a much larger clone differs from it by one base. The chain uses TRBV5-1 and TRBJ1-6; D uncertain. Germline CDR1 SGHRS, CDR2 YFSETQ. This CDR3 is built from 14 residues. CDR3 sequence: CASSLKEVNSPFHF. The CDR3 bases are TGCGCCAGCAGCTTGAAAGAGGTTAATTCACCCTTCCACTTT.